The clone carrying this T cell receptor (beta chain) was detected a few times. This CDR3 region has 13 residues. Deletions cut 0 bases from V and 5 bases from J, with 7 bases between. Germline CDR1 reads SGHTA; CDR2 reads FQGTGA. TCRdb ran MiXCR on the RT-PCR reads and lists one entry per CDR3 protein. The repertoire consists of 550,000 to 750,000 distinct CDR3 sequences, with 12% to 15% occurring once and the leading ten covering 3% to 4.5%. The V gene is TRBV7-3, the J gene TRBJ1-1; D uncertain. The sequence derives from a female donor in good health, serving as a healthy control. Material: memory CD4+ T cells from blood. This chain's CDR3 is CASSLTWRTEAFF. The CDR3, as DNA: TGTGCCAGCAGCTTAACTTGGCGGACTGAAGCTTTCTTT.